One and the same sample provided the 32 T cell receptor beta chains below, sequenced in a study of blood T cell repertoires in COVID-19. The assay was immunoSEQ multiplex PCR, and TCRdb's table has in-frame clones only and misses some. This sample has under 100,000 clones, with around nine tenths found just once. Sequenced input: peripheral blood. The receptors were gathered from a man aged 35 to 55 with acute or convalescent COVID-19.

The chain recombines TRBV6-5 with TRBJ2-5; 7 bases map to TRBD1. The CDR3 totals 12 residues. Per germline, CDR1 MNHEY and CDR2 SVGAGI. J gave up 5 bases and V 5 bases, and 2 bases lay outside the gene matches. The chain's CDR3 is CASSPRGETQYF. DNA for the CDR3: TGTGCCAGCAGTCCCAGGGGGGAGACCCAGTACTTC.

This clone was observed a handful of times. The V call is TRBV6-2 or TRBV6-3, the J call TRBJ1-1; TRBD1 is a possible D gene (6 bases). Trimming pared 0 bases from V and 0 bases from J, leaving 17 bases between. Germline CDR1 MNHEY, CDR2 SVGEGT. The CDR3 loop spans 18 amino acids. CDR3 amino acids: CASSYSGAGVKMNTEAFF. CDR3 DNA: TGTGCCAGCAGTTACTCTGGCGCAGGGGTGAAGATGAACACTGAAGCTTTCTTT.

This chain uses TRBV5-1 with TRBJ1-4, with TRBD1 matching over 7 bases. The CDR3 has 14 residues. Trimming at V came to 0 bases and at J to 8 bases, leaving 4 bases not matched to a gene. Germline V CDR1 and CDR2: SGHRS, YFSETQ. CDR3 bases: TGCGCCAGCAGCTTGGGACAGGGTCGGGAAAAACTGTTTTTT. It encodes CASSLGQGREKLFF.

The chain couples TRBV6-6 to TRBJ1-6; D unresolved. Trimming stripped 7 bases from V and 7 bases from J, with 14 bases between. The CDR3 contains 14 residues. CDR1 is MNHNY, CDR2 SVGAGI, per germline (reference sequence). CDR3 in amino acids: CASTSGARNSPLHF. The DNA of the CDR3 is TGTGCCAGCACCTCGGGAGCCAGAAATTCACCCCTCCACTTT.

The rearrangement links TRBV4-3 to TRBJ1-1, with TRBD1 matching over 7 bases. The germline gives CDR1 LGHNA, CDR2 YSLEER. The junction had 5 bases not matched to a gene; V was cut back by 0 bases and J by 4 bases. The CDR3 totals 15 residues. CDR3 protein: CASSQDSAGGTEAFF. The CDR3 DNA reads as TGCGCCAGCAGCCAAGATAGTGCAGGGGGCACTGAAGCTTTCTTT.

The chain links TRBV5-5 to TRBJ1-1; possible D gene TRBD1, 6 bases. The CDR3 covers 16 residues. The germline CDR1 and CDR2 sequences are SGHKS and YYEKEE (reference sequence). V lost 0 bases to trimming and J lost 0 bases, with 12 bases between them. The CDR3 loop reads CASSLDVRGLNTEAFF. CDR3 nucleotide sequence: TGTGCCAGCAGCTTGGACGTTAGGGGGTTGAACACTGAAGCTTTCTTT.

The chain has TRBV19 and TRBJ1-6; TRBD1 matches at 7 bases. The CDR3 covers 15 residues. Germline values: CDR1 LNHDA, CDR2 SQIVND (reference sequence). V dropped 11 bases and J dropped 7; count of bases not matched to a gene: 14. CDR3 nucleotides: TGTGCCTCCCAAGGACAAAGGGGGCGGAATTCACCCCTCCACTTT. Translated, it gives CASQGQRGRNSPLHF. Full variable domain (outside the CDR3, taken from reference TRBV19 and TRBJ1-6): DGGITQSPKYLFRKEGQNVTLSCEQNLNHDAMYWYRQDPGQGLRLIYYSQIVNDFQKGDIAEGYSVSREKKESFPLTVTSAQKNPTAFYLCASQGQRGRNSPLHFGNGTRLTVT.

The J gene is TRBJ2-1, the V gene TRBV7-9; 13 nucleotides align to TRBD2. V dropped 5 bases and J dropped 8; count of bases not matched to a gene: 6. CDR1 is SEHNR, CDR2 FQNEAQ, per germline (reference sequence). This CDR3 is 15 amino acids long. CDR3 sequence (DNA): TGTGCCAGCAGCAGCGGACTAGCGGGAGTGGATGAGCAGTTCTTC. Translated: CASSSGLAGVDEQFF.

This rearrangement joins TRBV15 to TRBJ1-4; D is possibly TRBD1 (6 bases). V lost 4 bases, J lost 6 bases, and 18 bases lay in between. The CDR3 runs to 16 residues. CDR1 and CDR2 (germline): LNHNV, YYDKDF (reference sequence). CDR3 coding DNA: TGTGCCACCAGCACGACGAGCAGGGGTGGTGATGAAAAACTGTTTTTT. This gives the protein CATSTTSRGGDEKLFF. Full variable domain (missing parts from reference TRBV15 and TRBJ1-4): DAMVIQNPRYQVTQFGKPVTLSCSQTLNHNVMYWYQQKSSQAPKLLFHYYDKDFNNEADTPDNFQSRRPNTSFCFLDIRSPGLGDTAMYLCATSTTSRGGDEKLFFGSGTQLSVL.

The rearrangement links TRBV30 to TRBJ1-5; the D is unclear. V was cut by 1 base and J by 6 bases, with 19 bases left in between. CDR1 and CDR2 (germline): GTSNPN, SVGIG (reference sequence). CDR3 length: 16 amino acids. Written as DNA, the CDR3 is TGTGCCTGGAGTGCCCCCAGCGGTTGGGCCGGTCAGCCCCAGCATTTT. This gives the protein CAWSAPSGWAGQPQHF.

The J gene is TRBJ2-1, the V gene TRBV2; TRBD2 aligns across 10 bases. Germline V CDR1 and CDR2: SNHLY, FYNNEI. This CDR3 comprises 14 residues. V was pared by 6 bases and J by 6 bases, with 5 bases of the junction left unmatched. The CDR3 is CASRKLAGINEQFF. The CDR3 region has the DNA TGTGCCAGCAGAAAACTAGCGGGAATCAATGAGCAGTTCTTC. The complete variable domain, with remaining parts taken from reference TRBV2 and TRBJ2-1, reads EPEVTQTPSHQVTQMGQEVILRCVPISNHLYFYWYRQILGQKVEFLVSFYNNEISEKSEIFDDQFSVERPDGSNFTLKIRSTKLEDSAMYFCASRKLAGINEQFFGPGTRLTVL.

The count of this clone is one. The V and J genes are TRBV6-6 and TRBJ2-1; maybe TRBD2 (5 bases). Deletions cut 2 bases from V and 8 bases from J, with 7 bases between. CDR3 length equals 12 residues. Germline V gives CDR1 MNHNY, CDR2 SVGAGI (reference sequence). This CDR3 is CASSYPRDEQFF. The DNA of the CDR3 is TGTGCCAGCAGTTACCCGAGGGATGAGCAGTTCTTC.

V and J are TRBV19 and TRBJ1-3; a weak D match, TRBD1 (5 bases). The CDR3 loop spans 14 amino acids. Germline lookup yields CDR1 LNHDA and CDR2 SQIVND (reference sequence). V was pared by 6 bases and J by 4 bases, with 13 bases between. The CDR3 nucleotides read TGTGCCAGTAGCCCAGGGCATCGGGGAAACACCATATATTTT. As protein: CASSPGHRGNTIYF.

The chain links TRBV10-2 to TRBJ2-1; 12 positions match TRBD2. Germline assignment: CDR1 WSHSY and CDR2 SAAADI. CDR3 length: 15 residues. The J segment lost 9 bases and the V segment lost 2 bases, leaving 5 bases of the junction unmatched. The CDR3 region is CASSEPSGRAFEQFF. The CDR3 DNA follows: TGCGCCAGCAGTGAGCCTAGCGGGAGGGCCTTTGAGCAGTTCTTC.

Only one count was recorded for this clone. The V call is TRBV30, the J call TRBJ2-5; D is perhaps TRBD2 (7 bases). This CDR3 has 15 residues. Germline CDR1 and CDR2: GTSNPN and SVGIG (reference sequence). This chain's CDR3 is CALSHLGGRGETQYF. CDR3 bases: TGTGCTCTATCTCACCTCGGGGGGCGCGGGGAGACCCAGTACTTC.

J is TRBJ1-1 and V is TRBV11-3, with D uncertain. V shed 1 base and J shed 6 bases, with 9 bases lying between them. Germline V CDR1 and CDR2: SGHNT, YENEEA. The CDR3 loop spans 13 amino acids. The CDR3 protein is CASSLGRAAEAFF. The CDR3 DNA reads as TGTGCCAGCAGCTTAGGGAGGGCCGCTGAAGCTTTCTTT.

This clone was seen a few times. The genes are TRBV9 and TRBJ2-3; a weak D match, TRBD2 (7 bases). This CDR3 has 16 residues. Trimming shortened V by 0 bases and J by 2 bases, and 13 bases separated the two germline ends. Germline assignment: CDR1 SGDLS and CDR2 YYNGEE. The CDR3 protein is CASSVAAGANTDTQYF. The CDR3 coding sequence is TGTGCCAGCAGCGTAGCTGCGGGGGCCAACACAGATACGCAGTATTTT.

The rearrangement joins TRBV10-2 to TRBJ2-7, with 7 bases matching TRBD1. The V gene's germline CDR1 is WSHSY and CDR2 SAAADI. The CDR3 totals 14 residues. V shed 6 bases, J shed 3 bases, and the junction held 8 bases outside the gene matches. The CDR3 loop reads CASRRNRGDYEQYF. In DNA form, the CDR3 reads TGCGCCAGCAGAAGAAACAGGGGCGACTACGAGCAGTACTTC.

V is TRBV5-1 and J is TRBJ1-5, with 8 positions matching TRBD1. Per germline, CDR1 SGHRS and CDR2 YFSETQ. The CDR3 consists of 14 residues. V lost 3 bases to trimming and J lost 7 bases; unmatched junction nucleotides: 6. Here the CDR3 DNA reads TGCGCCAGCAGCTCCGGACAGGGTGGACAGCCCCAGCATTTT. Encoded protein: CASSSGQGGQPQHF.

The chain uses TRBV11-2 and TRBJ2-1, with TRBD2 identical over 11 bases. Germline assignment: CDR1 SGHAT and CDR2 FQNNGV. The CDR3 contains 17 residues. J lost 0 bases, V lost 5 bases, and 6 bases had no gene match. CDR3 nucleotide sequence: TGTGCCAGCAGCGATTTAGCGGGGGGGCTCTCCTACAATGAGCAGTTCTTC. Amino acids: CASSDLAGGLSYNEQFF.

V and J are TRBV29-1 and TRBJ2-7; 10 nucleotides match TRBD2. V gave up 6 bases and J gave up 4 bases; unmatched junction bases: 15. CDR3 size: 16 residues. The V gene's germline CDR1 is SQVTM and CDR2 ANQGSEA. The DNA of the CDR3 is TGCAGCGTCGACAAACGGACTAGCGGAGAGGGGTACGAGCAGTACTTC. It yields the protein CSVDKRTSGEGYEQYF.

The genes are TRBV6-5 and TRBJ1-2; 7 bases map to TRBD1. With V trimmed by 5 bases and J by 5 bases, 5 bases remained unmatched. CDR1 and CDR2 from the germline V gene are MNHEY and SVGAGI. The CDR3 consists of 13 residues. The CDR3 DNA reads as TGTGCCAGCAGTCCCCGACAGGGTTATGGCTACACCTTC. Protein: CASSPRQGYGYTF.

The chain combines TRBV29-1 with TRBJ1-1; TRBD1 matches at 11 bases. The CDR3 is 14 residues long. Germline loops: CDR1 SQVTM, CDR2 ANQGSEA. The V segment lost 4 bases and the J segment 4 bases; nucleotides outside the gene matches: 5. The CDR3 DNA reads as TGCAGCGTTGGGACAGGGGGCGCGGGCACTGAAGCTTTCTTT. Its translation: CSVGTGGAGTEAFF.

This sequence joins TRBV28 and TRBJ2-7; 8 positions agree with TRBD2. With V trimmed by 8 bases and J by 3 bases, 21 bases remained unmatched. CDR3 length equals 18 residues. Germline CDR1 is MDHEN and CDR2 is SYDVKM. The CDR3 sequence: CASGMPATRLAWDYEQYF. DNA of the CDR3: TGTGCCAGCGGAATGCCCGCCACCAGACTAGCGTGGGACTACGAGCAGTACTTC.

The rearrangement uses TRBV7-2 and TRBJ2-2, with D unclear. Trimming took off 5 bases at V and 2 bases at J, with 15 bases between the two ends. Germline CDR1 and CDR2: SGHTA and FQGNSA. The CDR3 runs 16 residues. CDR3 protein: CASSPQRVYNTGELFF. In DNA form, the CDR3 reads TGTGCCAGCAGCCCACAACGGGTCTATAACACCGGGGAGCTGTTTTTT.

This clone has more than one count but fewer than ten. The rearrangement links TRBV7-8 to TRBJ1-6; 8 bases agree with TRBD1. Germline assignment: CDR1 SGHVS and CDR2 FQNEAQ. The CDR3 extends over 16 amino acids. Losses at the gene ends were 5 bases for V and 4 bases for J; bases not matched to a gene: 7. Written as DNA, the CDR3 is TGTGCCAGCAGCAACGCACAGGGGGAGTATAATTCACCCCTCCACTTT. It is translated as CASSNAQGEYNSPLHF.

In nucleotides, the CDR3 is TGTGCCAGCAGCTTAGCCGGGAATGAAAAACTGTTTTTT. This sequence encodes CASSLAGNEKLFF. The gene calls are TRBV7-6 and TRBJ1-4; D unclear. The CDR3 runs to 13 residues. Germline CDR1 reads SGHVS; CDR2 reads FNYEAQ. Trimming left V 0 bases short and J 5 bases short, with 4 bases between. Based on the CDR3 plus reference TRBV7-6 and TRBJ1-4, the full variable domain is GAGVSQSPRYKVTKRGQDVALRCDPISGHVSLYWYRQALGQGPEFLTYFNYEAQQDKSGLPNDRFSAERPEGSISTLTIQRTEQRDSAMYRCASSLAGNEKLFFGSGTQLSVL.

V gene TRBV12-5 combines with J gene TRBJ1-1; 9 nucleotides match TRBD1. The CDR3 consists of 16 residues. The junction had 7 bases not matched to a gene; V was cut back by 5 bases and J by 0 bases. Germline V CDR1 and CDR2: LGHNT, FRNRAP. The CDR3 bases are TGTGCTAGTGGTCCCGGGACAGGGAGGATGAACACTGAAGCTTTCTTT. Protein: CASGPGTGRMNTEAFF. Together with reference TRBV12-5 and TRBJ1-1, the CDR3 gives the full variable domain: DARVTQTPRHKVTEMGQEVTMRCQPILGHNTVFWYRQTMMQGLELLAYFRNRAPLDDSGMPKDRFSAEMPDATLATLKIQPSEPRDSAVYFCASGPGTGRMNTEAFFGQGTRLTVV.

This clone has just one count. The V and J genes are TRBV5-4 and TRBJ2-2; 9 bases are a match to TRBD2. Germline V gene lookup returns CDR1 SGHNT and CDR2 YYREEE (reference sequence). V shed 1 base and J 2 bases; nucleotides not matched to a gene: 3. The CDR3 length is 16 residues. CDR3 nucleotide sequence: TGTGCCAGCAGCTTGCCGGGACTAGCTAACACCGGGGAGCTGTTTTTT. It is translated as CASSLPGLANTGELFF.

The chain has TRBV6-5 and TRBJ1-4, with D possibly being TRBD1 (6 bases). Germline CDR1 and CDR2: MNHEY and SVGAGI. The CDR3 has 13 amino acids. The ends were cut back, 6 bases at V and 4 bases at J, with 9 bases in the middle. The CDR3 nucleotides read TGTGCCAGCAGAACAGGGATTAATGAAAAACTGTTTTTT. It yields the protein CASRTGINEKLFF.

The CDR3 sequence is CASSTTGFSYEQYF. Written as DNA, the CDR3 is TGTGCCAGCAGTACTACAGGGTTTTCCTACGAGCAGTACTTC. The chain joins TRBV3-1 (or the pseudogene TRBV3-2) to TRBJ2-7; maybe TRBD1 (6 bases). CDR1 and CDR2 from the germline V gene are LGHDT and YNNKEL (reference sequence). The V and J ends lost 6 bases and 1 base respectively, with 13 bases between them. There are 14 residues in the CDR3.

The chain carries TRBV28 and TRBJ1-2; no definite D call. The CDR3 totals 14 residues. The germline V and J ends were trimmed by 7 bases and 4 bases, with 16 bases remaining between them. Germline V gene data show CDR1 as MDHEN and CDR2 as SYDVKM. DNA of the CDR3: TGTGCCAGCACTCGACGCGGGCCCGGCTATGGCTACACCTTC. This gives the protein CASTRRGPGYGYTF.